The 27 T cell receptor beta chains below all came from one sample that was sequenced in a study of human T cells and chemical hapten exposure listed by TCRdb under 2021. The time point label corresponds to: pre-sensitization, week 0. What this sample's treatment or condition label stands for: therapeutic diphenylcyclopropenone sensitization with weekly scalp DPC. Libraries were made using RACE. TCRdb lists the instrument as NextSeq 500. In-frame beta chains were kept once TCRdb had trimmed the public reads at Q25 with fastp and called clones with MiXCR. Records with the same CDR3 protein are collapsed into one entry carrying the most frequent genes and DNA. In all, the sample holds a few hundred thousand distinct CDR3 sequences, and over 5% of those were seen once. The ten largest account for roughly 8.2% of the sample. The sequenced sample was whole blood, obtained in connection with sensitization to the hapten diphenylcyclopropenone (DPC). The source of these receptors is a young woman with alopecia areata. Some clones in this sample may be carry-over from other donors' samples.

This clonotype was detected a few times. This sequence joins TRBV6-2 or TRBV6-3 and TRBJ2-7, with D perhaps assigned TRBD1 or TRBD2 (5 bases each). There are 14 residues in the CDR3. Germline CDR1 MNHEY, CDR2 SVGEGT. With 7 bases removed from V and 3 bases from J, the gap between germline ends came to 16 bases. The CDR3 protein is CASKLQGRGYEQYF. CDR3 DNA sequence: TGTGCCAGCAAACTCCAGGGTCGGGGCTACGAGCAGTACTTC.

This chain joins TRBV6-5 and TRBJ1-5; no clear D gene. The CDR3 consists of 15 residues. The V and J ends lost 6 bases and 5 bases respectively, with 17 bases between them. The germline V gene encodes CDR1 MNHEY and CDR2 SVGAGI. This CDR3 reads CASSRRPVGDQPQHF. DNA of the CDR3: TGTGCCAGCAGCCGACGTCCCGTCGGGGATCAGCCCCAGCATTTT.

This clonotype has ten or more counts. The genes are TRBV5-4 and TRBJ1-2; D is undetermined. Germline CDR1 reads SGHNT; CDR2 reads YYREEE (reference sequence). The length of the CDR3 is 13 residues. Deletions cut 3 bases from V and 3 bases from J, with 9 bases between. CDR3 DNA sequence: TGTGCCAGCAGCTCTGCGTTTGACTATGGCTACACCTTC. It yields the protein CASSSAFDYGYTF.

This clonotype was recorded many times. CDR3 sequence: CASSMGGFQPQHF. The CDR3 DNA sequence: TGTGCCAGCAGCATGGGAGGGTTTCAGCCCCAGCATTTT. V and J are TRBV2 and TRBJ1-5; D remains unclear. The V gene lost 6 bases and the J gene lost 6 bases, with 12 bases spanning the gap. CDR1 and CDR2 (germline): SNHLY, FYNNEI. The CDR3 extends over 13 amino acids.

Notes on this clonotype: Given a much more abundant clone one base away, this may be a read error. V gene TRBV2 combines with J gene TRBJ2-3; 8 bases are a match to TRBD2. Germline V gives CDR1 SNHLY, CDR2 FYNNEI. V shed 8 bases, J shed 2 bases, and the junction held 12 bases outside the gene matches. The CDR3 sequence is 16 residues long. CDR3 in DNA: TGTGCCAGCGGATTTTCGATTAGCGGGGCCACAGATACGCAGTATTTT. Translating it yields CASGFSISGATDTQYF.

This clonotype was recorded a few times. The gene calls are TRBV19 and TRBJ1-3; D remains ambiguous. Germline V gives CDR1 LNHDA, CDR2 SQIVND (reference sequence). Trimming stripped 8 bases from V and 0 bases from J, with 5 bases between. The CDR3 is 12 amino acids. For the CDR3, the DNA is TGTGCCAGTCAAGTCTCTGGAAACACCATATATTTT. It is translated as CASQVSGNTIYF.

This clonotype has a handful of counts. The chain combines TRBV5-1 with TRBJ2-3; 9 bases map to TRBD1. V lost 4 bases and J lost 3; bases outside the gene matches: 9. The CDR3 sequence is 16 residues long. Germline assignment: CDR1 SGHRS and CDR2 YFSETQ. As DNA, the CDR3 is TGCGCCAGCAGCCTGGCGGGACAGGGATCAACAGATACGCAGTATTTT. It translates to CASSLAGQGSTDTQYF.

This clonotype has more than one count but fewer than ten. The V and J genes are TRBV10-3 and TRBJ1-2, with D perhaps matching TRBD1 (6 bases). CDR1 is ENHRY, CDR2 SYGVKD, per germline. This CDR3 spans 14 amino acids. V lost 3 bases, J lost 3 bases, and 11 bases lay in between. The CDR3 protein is CAISDRAGDYGYTF. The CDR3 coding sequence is TGTGCCATCAGTGATAGGGCAGGGGACTATGGCTACACCTTC.

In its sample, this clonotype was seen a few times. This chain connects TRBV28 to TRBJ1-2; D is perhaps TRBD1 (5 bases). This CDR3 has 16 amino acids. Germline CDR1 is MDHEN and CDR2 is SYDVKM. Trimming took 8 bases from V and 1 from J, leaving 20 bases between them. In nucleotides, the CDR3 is TGTGCCAGCGGGGGACGAAGGGTTTCGTTTAACTATGGCTACACCTTC. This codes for CASGGRRVSFNYGYTF.

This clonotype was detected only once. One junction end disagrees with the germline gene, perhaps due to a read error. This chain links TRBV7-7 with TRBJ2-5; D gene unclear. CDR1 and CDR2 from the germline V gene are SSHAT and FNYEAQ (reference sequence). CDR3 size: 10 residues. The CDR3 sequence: CASSSIDQYF. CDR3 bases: TGTGCTAGCAGCTCCATAGACCAGTACTTC.

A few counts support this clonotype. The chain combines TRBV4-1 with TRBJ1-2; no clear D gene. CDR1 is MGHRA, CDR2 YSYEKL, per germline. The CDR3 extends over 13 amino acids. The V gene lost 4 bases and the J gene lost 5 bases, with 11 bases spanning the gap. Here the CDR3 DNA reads TGCGCCAGCAGCCCGCTAGGAGGGTATGGCTACACCTTC. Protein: CASSPLGGYGYTF.

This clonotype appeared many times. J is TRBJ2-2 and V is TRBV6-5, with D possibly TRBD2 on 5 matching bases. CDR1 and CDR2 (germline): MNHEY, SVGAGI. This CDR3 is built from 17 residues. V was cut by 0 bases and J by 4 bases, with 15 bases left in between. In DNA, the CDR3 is TGTGCCAGCAGTTACTCGAGTATTGCTGAGGGCACCGGGGAGCTGTTTTTT. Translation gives CASSYSSIAEGTGELFF.

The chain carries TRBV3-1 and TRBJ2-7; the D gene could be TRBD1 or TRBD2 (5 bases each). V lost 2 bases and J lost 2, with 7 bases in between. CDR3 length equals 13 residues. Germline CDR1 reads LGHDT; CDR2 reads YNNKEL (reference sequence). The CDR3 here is CASSQRGPYEQYF. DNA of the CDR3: TGTGCCAGCAGCCAAAGGGGACCCTACGAGCAGTACTTC.

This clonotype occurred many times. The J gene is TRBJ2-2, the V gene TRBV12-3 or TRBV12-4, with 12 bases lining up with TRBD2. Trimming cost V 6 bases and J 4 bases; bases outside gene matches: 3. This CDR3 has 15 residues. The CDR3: CASRLAGGPTGELFF. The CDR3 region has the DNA TGTGCCAGCAGGCTAGCGGGGGGGCCCACCGGGGAGCTGTTTTTT.

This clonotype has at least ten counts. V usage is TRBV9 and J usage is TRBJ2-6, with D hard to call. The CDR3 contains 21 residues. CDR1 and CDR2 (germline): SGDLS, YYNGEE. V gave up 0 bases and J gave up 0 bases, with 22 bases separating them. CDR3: CASSVAGFNTGQASGANVLTF. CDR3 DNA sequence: TGTGCCAGCAGCGTAGCTGGATTCAACACGGGCCAAGCCTCTGGGGCCAACGTCCTGACTTTC.

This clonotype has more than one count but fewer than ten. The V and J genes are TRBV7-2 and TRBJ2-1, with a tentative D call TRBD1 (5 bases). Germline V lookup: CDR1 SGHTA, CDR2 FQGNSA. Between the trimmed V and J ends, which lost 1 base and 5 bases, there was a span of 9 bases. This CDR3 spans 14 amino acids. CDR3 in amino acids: CASSLVGQDNEQFF. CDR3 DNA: TGTGCCAGCAGCTTAGTGGGGCAAGACAATGAGCAGTTCTTC.

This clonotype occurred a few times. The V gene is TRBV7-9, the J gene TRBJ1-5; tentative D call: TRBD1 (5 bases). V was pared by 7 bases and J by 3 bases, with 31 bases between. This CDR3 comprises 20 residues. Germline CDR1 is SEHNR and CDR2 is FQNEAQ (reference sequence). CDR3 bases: TGTGCCAGCATCGAACTCTTATGGGCAGGACAATTCACGCCCAATCAGCCCCAGCATTTT. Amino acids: CASIELLWAGQFTPNQPQHF.

CDR3 sequence (DNA): TGTGCCATCAGTGGGACCACGGAAGCCTACGAGCAGTACTTC. Its protein product is CAISGTTEAYEQYF. The chain uses TRBV10-3 and TRBJ2-7, with no clear D. The CDR3 is 14 amino acids. Trimming left V 4 bases short and J 2 bases short, with 12 bases between. Germline V gene data show CDR1 as ENHRY and CDR2 as SYGVKD.

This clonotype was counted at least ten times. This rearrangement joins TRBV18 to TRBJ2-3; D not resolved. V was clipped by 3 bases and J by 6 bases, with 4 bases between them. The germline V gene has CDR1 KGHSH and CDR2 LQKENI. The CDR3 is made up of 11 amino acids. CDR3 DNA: TGTGCCAGCTCACCGTCCGATACGCAGTATTTT. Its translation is CASSPSDTQYF.

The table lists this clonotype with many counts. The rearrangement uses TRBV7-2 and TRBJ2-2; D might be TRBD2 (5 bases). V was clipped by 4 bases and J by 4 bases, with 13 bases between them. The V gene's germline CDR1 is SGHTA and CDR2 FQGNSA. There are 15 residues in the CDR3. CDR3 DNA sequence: TGTGCCAGCAGCTCAAGGTGGGCGGGCACCGGGGAGCTGTTTTTT. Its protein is CASSSRWAGTGELFF. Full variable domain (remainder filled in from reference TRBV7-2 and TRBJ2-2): GAGVSQSPSNKVTEKGKDVELRCDPISGHTALYWYRQSLGQGLEFLIYFQGNSAPDKSGLPSDRFSAERTGGSVSTLTIQRTQQEDSAVYLCASSSRWAGTGELFFGEGSRLTVL.

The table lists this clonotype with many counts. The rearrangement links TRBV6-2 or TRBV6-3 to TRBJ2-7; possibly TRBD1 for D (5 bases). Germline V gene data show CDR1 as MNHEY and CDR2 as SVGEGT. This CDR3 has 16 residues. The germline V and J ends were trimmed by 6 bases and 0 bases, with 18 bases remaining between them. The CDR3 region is CASRDIDRQLSYEQYF. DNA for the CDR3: TGTGCCAGCAGGGACATAGACAGACAGCTCTCCTACGAGCAGTACTTC.

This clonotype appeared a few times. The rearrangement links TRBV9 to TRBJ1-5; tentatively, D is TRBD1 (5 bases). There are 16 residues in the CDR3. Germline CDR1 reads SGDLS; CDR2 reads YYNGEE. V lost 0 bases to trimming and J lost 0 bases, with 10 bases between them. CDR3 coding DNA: TGTGCCAGCAGCGTAGGACCAGGGTATAGCAATCAGCCCCAGCATTTT. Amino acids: CASSVGPGYSNQPQHF.

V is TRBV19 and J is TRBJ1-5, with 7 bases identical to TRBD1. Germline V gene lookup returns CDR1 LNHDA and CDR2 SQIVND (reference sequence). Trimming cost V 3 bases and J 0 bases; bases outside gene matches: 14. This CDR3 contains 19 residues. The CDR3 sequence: CASSIRTRDSAYSNQPQHF. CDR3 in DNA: TGTGCCAGTAGTATCCGTACCAGGGACAGCGCGTATAGCAATCAGCCCCAGCATTTT.

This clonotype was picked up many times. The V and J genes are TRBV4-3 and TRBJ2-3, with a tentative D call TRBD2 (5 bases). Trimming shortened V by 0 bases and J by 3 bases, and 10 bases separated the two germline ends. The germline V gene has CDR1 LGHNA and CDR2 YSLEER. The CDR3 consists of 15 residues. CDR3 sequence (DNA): TGCGCCAGCAGCCAAGAAGGGAGAGGGACAGATACGCAGTATTTT. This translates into CASSQEGRGTDTQYF.

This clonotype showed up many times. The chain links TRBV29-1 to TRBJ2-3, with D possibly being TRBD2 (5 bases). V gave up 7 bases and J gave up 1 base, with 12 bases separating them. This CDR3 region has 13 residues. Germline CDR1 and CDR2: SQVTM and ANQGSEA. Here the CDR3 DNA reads TGCAGCGCCTGGAAAGCGGGCACAGATACGCAGTATTTT. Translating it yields CSAWKAGTDTQYF.

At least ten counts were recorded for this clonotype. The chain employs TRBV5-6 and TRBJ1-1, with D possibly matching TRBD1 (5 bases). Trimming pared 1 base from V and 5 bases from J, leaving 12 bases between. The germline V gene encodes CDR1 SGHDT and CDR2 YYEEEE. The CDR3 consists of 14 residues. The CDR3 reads CASSLLGVGTEAFF. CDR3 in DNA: TGTGCCAGCAGCTTGTTGGGGGTCGGAACTGAAGCTTTCTTT.

CDR3: CASSEFSSGLLDEQFF. CDR3 sequence (DNA): TGTGCCAGCAGTGAGTTTTCTAGCGGGCTGTTAGATGAGCAGTTCTTC. This chain uses TRBV2 with TRBJ2-1, with 8 bases matching TRBD2. Germline V lookup: CDR1 SNHLY, CDR2 FYNNEI. The CDR3 has 16 residues. The V and J ends lost 3 bases and 8 bases, in that order; junction bases with no gene match: 12. Using reference TRBV2 and TRBJ2-1 for the parts outside the CDR3, the full variable domain is EPEVTQTPSHQVTQMGQEVILRCVPISNHLYFYWYRQILGQKVEFLVSFYNNEISEKSEIFDDQFSVERPDGSNFTLKIRSTKLEDSAMYFCASSEFSSGLLDEQFFGPGTRLTVL.